This T cell receptor beta chain emerged from a study of cytomegalovirus exposure and HLA in healthy donors. Trimming took 0 bases from V and 7 from J; bases not matched to a gene: 11. The CDR3 sequence is 16 residues long. Germline values: CDR1 SEHNR, CDR2 FQNEAQ (reference sequence). In the PCR, 60 Vbeta and 13 Jbeta primers were used. Authors' processing steps: Tens of millions of unique TCR beta chains, about 11 million of them shared, were counted by a later analysis. Clones were sequenced by immunoSEQ multiplex PCR, and TCRdb holds only the in-frame ones, with some missing. The V and J calls and the clone size are those of that table, but D and trimming were determined from the DNA. The sample contains 90,000 to 100,000 clones, 9.4% of which appear only once.

This TCR derives from a man aged 45-65 years in good health and CMV-seropositive. The chain joins TRBV7-9 to TRBJ1-2; 7 nucleotides line up with TRBD1. The sample consisted of PBMCs. CDR3 coding DNA: TGTGCCAGCAGCTTAGCGGGGTCCAGGGGGGTTAGTGGCTACACCTTC. Translated: CASSLAGSRGVSGYTF.